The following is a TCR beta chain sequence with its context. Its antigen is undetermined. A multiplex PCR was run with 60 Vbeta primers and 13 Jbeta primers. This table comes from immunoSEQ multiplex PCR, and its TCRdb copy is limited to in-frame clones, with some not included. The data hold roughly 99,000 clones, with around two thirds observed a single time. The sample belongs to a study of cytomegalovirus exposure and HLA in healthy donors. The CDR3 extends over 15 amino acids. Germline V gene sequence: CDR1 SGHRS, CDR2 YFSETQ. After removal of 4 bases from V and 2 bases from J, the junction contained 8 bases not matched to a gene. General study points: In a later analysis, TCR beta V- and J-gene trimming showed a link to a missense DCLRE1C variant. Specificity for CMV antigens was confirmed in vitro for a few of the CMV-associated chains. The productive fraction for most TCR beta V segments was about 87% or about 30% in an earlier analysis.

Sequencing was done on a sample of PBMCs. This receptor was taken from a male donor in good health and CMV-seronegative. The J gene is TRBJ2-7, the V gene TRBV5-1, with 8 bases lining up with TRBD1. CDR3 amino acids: CASSTRTGNTYEQYF. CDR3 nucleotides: TGCGCCAGCAGCACACGGACAGGGAATACCTACGAGCAGTACTTC.